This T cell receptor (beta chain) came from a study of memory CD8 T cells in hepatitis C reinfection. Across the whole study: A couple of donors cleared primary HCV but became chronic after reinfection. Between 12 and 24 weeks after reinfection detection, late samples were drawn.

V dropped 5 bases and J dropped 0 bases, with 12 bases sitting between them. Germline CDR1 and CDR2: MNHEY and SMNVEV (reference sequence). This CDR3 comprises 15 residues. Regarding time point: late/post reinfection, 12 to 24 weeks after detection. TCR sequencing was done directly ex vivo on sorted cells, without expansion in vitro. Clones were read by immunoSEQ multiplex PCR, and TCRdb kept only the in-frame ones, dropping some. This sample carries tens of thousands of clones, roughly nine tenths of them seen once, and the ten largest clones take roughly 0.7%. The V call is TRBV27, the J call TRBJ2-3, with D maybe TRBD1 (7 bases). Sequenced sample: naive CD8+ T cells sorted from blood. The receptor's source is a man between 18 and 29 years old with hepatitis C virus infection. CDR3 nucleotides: TGTGCCAGCAGTCTGACAGGGACTAGCACAGATACGCAGTATTTT. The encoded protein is CASSLTGTSTDTQYF.